Included here is one T cell receptor (beta chain) sequence, with context. What it binds is not known. This CDR3 spans 17 amino acids. Germline loops: CDR1 MGHRA, CDR2 YSYEKL. The ends lost 4 bases at V and 0 bases at J; junction bases unmatched: 5. These data are taken from a study of cytomegalovirus exposure and HLA in healthy donors. Study in general: Unique TCRs numbering roughly 80 million, obtained from HLA-typed donors, made up an early data release.

The PCR used 60 Vbeta and 13 Jbeta primers. This table comes from immunoSEQ multiplex PCR, and its TCRdb copy is limited to in-frame clones, with some not included. The data show about 140,000 clones, nearly 90% seen once. Findings and limits, study-wide: HLA restriction was apparent for most CMV-associated TCR beta chains in a later analysis. Trimming of TCR beta V- and J-genes showed a link, identified in a later analysis, to a missense DCLRE1C variant.

Sequencing used PBMCs. This clonotype was sampled from a woman between 35 and 50 years old in good health and CMV-seronegative. The chain carries TRBV4-1 and TRBJ2-3; TRBD2 matches 12 bases. CDR3 in amino acids: CASSPRTSGISTDTQYF. The CDR3 coding sequence is TGCGCCAGCAGCCCGCGGACTAGCGGGATTAGCACAGATACGCAGTATTTT.